Listed here are 30 T cell receptor beta chains from one sample, sequenced in a study of blood T cell repertoires in COVID-19. Data came from immunoSEQ multiplex PCR; TCRdb stores just in-frame clones and leaves some out. The profile shows roughly 200,000 clones, about nine tenths of them singletons. The sequencing input was PBMCs or T cells enriched from blood (not recorded which). The receptors derive from a man aged 18 to 29 with acute COVID-19.

The chain recombines TRBV19 with TRBJ1-1; no reliable D call. The CDR3 runs to 14 residues. CDR1 is LNHDA and CDR2 is SQIVND in the germline V gene (reference sequence). Trimming took 3 bases from V and 1 from J, leaving 9 bases between them. DNA of the CDR3: TGTGCCAGTAGTATCGGGGTGGGGAACACTGAAGCTTTCTTT. It translates to CASSIGVGNTEAFF.

V gene TRBV19 combines with J gene TRBJ1-1, with a possible D match to TRBD1 (6 bases). This CDR3 contains 15 residues. Germline V gene data show CDR1 as LNHDA and CDR2 as SQIVND (reference sequence). V was clipped by 7 bases and J by 2 bases, with 17 bases between them. Here the CDR3 DNA reads TGTGCCAGTACGAGGGGGGGGACACTCAACACTGAAGCTTTCTTT. Amino acid sequence: CASTRGGTLNTEAFF.

The genes are TRBV7-9 and TRBJ1-1; 10 bases are a match to TRBD1. The CDR3 is 13 residues long. Germline loops: CDR1 SEHNR, CDR2 FQNEAQ (reference sequence). The ends lost 4 bases at V and 4 bases at J; junction bases unmatched: 0. The CDR3 nucleotides read TGTGCCAGCAGCTGGACAGGGGGCACTGAAGCTTTCTTT. Amino acids: CASSWTGGTEAFF. The whole variable domain, remainder taken from reference TRBV7-9 and TRBJ1-1, is DTGVSQNPRHKITKRGQNVTFRCDPISEHNRLYWYRQTLGQGPEFLTYFQNEAQLEKSRLLSDRFSAERPKGSFSTLEIQRTEQGDSAMYLCASSWTGGTEAFFGQGTRLTVV.

This clone was recorded only once. The rearrangement links TRBV6-1 to TRBJ1-4; tentatively, D is TRBD1 (6 bases). The germline CDR1 and CDR2 sequences are MNHNS and SASEGT. Between the trimmed V and J ends, which lost 0 bases and 7 bases, there was a span of 9 bases. The CDR3 has 14 residues. The CDR3 DNA is TGTGCCAGCAGTGAAGCAGGGGGAAGTGAAAAACTGTTTTTT. Protein product: CASSEAGGSEKLFF.

The rearrangement uses TRBV19 and TRBJ1-1, with 7 bases fitting TRBD1. Per the germline V gene, CDR1 is LNHDA and CDR2 is SQIVND (reference sequence). The CDR3 totals 18 residues. V shed 1 base, J shed 1 base, and the junction held 12 bases outside the gene matches. CDR3 residues: CASSIAPYRGYGNTEAFF. As DNA, the CDR3 is TGTGCCAGTAGTATAGCCCCCTACAGGGGATACGGGAACACTGAAGCTTTCTTT.

The CDR3 is CSASEEGQGWDEQFF. The DNA for the CDR3 is TGCAGTGCTAGTGAAGAAGGACAGGGGTGGGATGAGCAGTTCTTC. The chain couples TRBV20-1 to TRBJ2-1; 9 bases align to TRBD1. The germline gives CDR1 DFQATT, CDR2 SNEGSKA (reference sequence). CDR3 length equals 15 residues. V was pared by 3 bases and J by 8 bases, with 11 bases of the junction left unmatched.

The gene calls are TRBV27 and TRBJ2-1; no definite D call. The CDR3 is 11 residues long. Germline loops: CDR1 MNHEY, CDR2 SMNVEV (reference sequence). Trimming stripped 5 bases from V and 9 bases from J, with 8 bases between. As DNA, the CDR3 is TGTGCCAGCAGTGGAGATGTTGAGCAGTTCTTC. It is translated as CASSGDVEQFF.

The J gene is TRBJ2-2, the V gene TRBV2; 9 bases map to TRBD2. The CDR3 is 16 amino acids. Germline CDR1 SNHLY, CDR2 FYNNEI. V dropped 3 bases and J dropped 8; count of bases not matched to a gene: 10. The CDR3 region has the DNA TGTGCCAGCAGTGAGTGGGCTAGCGGGAAAACGGGGGAGCTGTTTTTT. Protein: CASSEWASGKTGELFF.

This clone appeared once. The rearrangement links TRBV27 to TRBJ2-7; D is uncertain. Germline assignment: CDR1 MNHEY and CDR2 SMNVEV (reference sequence). Trimming cost V 2 bases and J 0 bases, with 8 bases left between them. The CDR3 loop spans 14 amino acids. The CDR3 DNA reads TGTGCCAGCAGTTTAAATCCCAGCTCCTACGAGCAGTACTTC. This gives the protein CASSLNPSSYEQYF.

This sequence joins TRBV4-2 and TRBJ2-3; D possibly corresponds to TRBD2 (5 bases). CDR1 is LGHNA and CDR2 is YNFKEQ in the germline V gene. Trimming shortened V by 0 bases and J by 0 bases, and 10 bases separated the two germline ends. The CDR3 spans 16 residues. The CDR3 nucleotides are TGTGCCAGCAGCCAAGAATGGAGGACCAGCACAGATACGCAGTATTTT. This gives the protein CASSQEWRTSTDTQYF.

This sequence joins TRBV28 and TRBJ1-2; tentatively, D is TRBD1 (6 bases). The CDR3 is 16 amino acids. CDR1 is MDHEN and CDR2 is SYDVKM in the germline V gene. Trimming removed 4 bases at V and 1 base at J, with 16 bases between. The CDR3 sequence is CASSSPGGRGNYGYTF. In DNA, the CDR3 is TGTGCCAGCAGTTCCCCGGGGGGCCGGGGTAACTATGGCTACACCTTC.

This chain connects TRBV5-8 to TRBJ2-1; 13 positions match TRBD2. Germline assignment: CDR1 SGHTS and CDR2 YDEGEE. This CDR3 contains 17 residues. V was pared by 0 bases and J by 10 bases, with 10 bases of the junction left unmatched. This CDR3 is CASSLADGLAGDGEQFF. CDR3 coding DNA: TGTGCCAGCAGCTTGGCGGACGGACTAGCGGGAGATGGCGAGCAGTTCTTC. The complete variable domain, with remaining parts taken from reference TRBV5-8 and TRBJ2-1, reads EAGVTQSPTHLIKTRGQQATLRCSPISGHTSVYWYQQALGLGLQFLLWYDEGEERNRGNFPPRFSGRQFPNYSSELNVNALELEDSALYLCASSLADGLAGDGEQFFGPGTRLTVL.

The chain joins TRBV2 to TRBJ2-1; 8 bases line up with TRBD2. The CDR3 consists of 15 residues. Germline V lookup: CDR1 SNHLY, CDR2 FYNNEI. Trimming at V came to 4 bases and at J to 8 bases, leaving 10 bases not matched to a gene. Written as DNA, the CDR3 is TGTGCCAGCAGTGTCGACGCGGGAGGATTCTATGAGCAGTTCTTC. This sequence encodes CASSVDAGGFYEQFF.

This clone was seen just once. This chain links TRBV5-1 with TRBJ2-5; D remains unclear. The CDR3 length is 12 residues. Per the germline V gene, CDR1 is SGHRS and CDR2 is YFSETQ. The V end lost 4 bases, the J end lost 0 bases, and 4 bases lay between the germline ends. The CDR3 coding sequence is TGCGCCAGCAGCCTCTACCAAGAGACCCAGTACTTC. Protein sequence: CASSLYQETQYF. The full variable domain, completed using reference TRBV5-1 and TRBJ2-5, is KAGVTQTPRYLIKTRGQQVTLSCSPISGHRSVSWYQQTPGQGLQFLFEYFSETQRNKGNFPGRFSGRQFSNSRSEMNVSTLELGDSALYLCASSLYQETQYFGPGTRLLVL.

The V and J genes are TRBV3-1 (or the pseudogene TRBV3-2) and TRBJ1-3, with 9 bases matching TRBD1. The CDR3 runs 15 residues. CDR1 LGHDT and CDR2 YNNKEL come from the germline V gene (reference sequence). J lost 4 bases, V lost 4 bases, and 5 bases had no gene match. CDR3 protein: CASSPDRGPGNTIYF. CDR3 in DNA: TGTGCCAGCAGCCCGGACAGGGGACCAGGAAACACCATATATTTT.

The CDR3 protein is CASSWGQGVDYGYTF. The CDR3 region has the DNA TGTGCCAGCAGCTGGGGACAGGGTGTAGACTATGGCTACACCTTC. The chain recombines TRBV7-9 with TRBJ1-2; 9 bases line up with TRBD1. Germline CDR1 reads SEHNR; CDR2 reads FQNEAQ (reference sequence). The CDR3 is 15 amino acids. J gave up 3 bases and V 4 bases, and 6 bases lay outside the gene matches.

At least ten counts were recorded for this clone. V is TRBV5-3 and J is TRBJ1-1; perhaps TRBD1 as D (5 bases). TRBV5-3 is treated as an ORF (open reading frame) with a function not yet certain. Between the trimmed V and J ends, which lost 9 bases and 0 bases, there was a span of 12 bases. CDR3 length: 13 residues. The CDR3 DNA reads TGTGCCACAGGGTTGGCTATGAACACTGAAGCTTTCTTT. It is translated as CATGLAMNTEAFF.

CDR3 DNA sequence: TGTGCCAGCAGCTTAGCCGAGGTCGCCGTCTATTACGAGCAGTACTTC. This encodes CASSLAEVAVYYEQYF. The chain is built from TRBV11-3 and TRBJ2-7; D ambiguous. Trimming left V 1 base short and J 4 bases short, with 17 bases between. CDR3 length: 16 residues. Looked up from germline, CDR1 is SGHNT and CDR2 is YENEEA.

The V call is TRBV19, the J call TRBJ1-1; a possible D gene is TRBD1 (6 bases). The V and J ends lost 0 bases and 3 bases respectively, with 8 bases between them. The CDR3 covers 14 residues. CDR1 and CDR2 from the germline V gene are LNHDA and SQIVND (reference sequence). The CDR3 DNA is TGTGCCAGTAGTATAGATAGGGGGTACACTGAAGCTTTCTTT. Encoded protein: CASSIDRGYTEAFF.

The chain couples TRBV11-3 to TRBJ1-1; TRBD1 is a possible D gene (6 bases). Germline-derived CDR1 and CDR2 are SGHNT and YENEEA. There are 13 residues in the CDR3. V was shortened by 3 bases and J by 6 bases, with 11 bases between the two germline ends. The CDR3 sequence is CASSFGQSSEAFF. DNA for the CDR3: TGTGCCAGCAGCTTCGGACAGAGCTCTGAAGCTTTCTTT.

This clone was observed a single time. V usage is TRBV11-2 and J usage is TRBJ2-1, with TRBD2 identical over 10 bases. CDR3 length equals 16 residues. Germline CDR1 and CDR2: SGHAT and FQNNGV. Germline trimming cut 1 base from V and 7 bases from J; bases unmatched to any gene: 7. The CDR3 reads CASSLVYVAGGNEQFF. CDR3 nucleotide sequence: TGTGCCAGCAGCTTAGTTTATGTAGCGGGAGGTAATGAGCAGTTCTTC.

This chain uses TRBV5-1 with TRBJ2-7, with D tentatively TRBD1 (5 bases). V gave up 4 bases and J gave up 0 bases, with 17 bases separating them. Germline lookup yields CDR1 SGHRS and CDR2 YFSETQ. This CDR3 has 16 amino acids. CDR3 region: CASSPPGISFSYEQYF. In nucleotides, the CDR3 is TGCGCCAGCAGCCCCCCAGGGATAAGTTTCTCCTACGAGCAGTACTTC.

The chain has TRBV27 and TRBJ1-6; D remains unclear. V was clipped by 6 bases and J by 0 bases, with 9 bases between them. Germline V gives CDR1 MNHEY, CDR2 SMNVEV (reference sequence). This CDR3 contains 15 residues. The CDR3 bases are TGTGCCAGCAGAGCCCGGGTCTCCTATAATTCACCCCTCCACTTT. This codes for CASRARVSYNSPLHF.

V and J are TRBV5-1 and TRBJ2-7; no clear D gene. This CDR3 spans 14 amino acids. Germline V gives CDR1 SGHRS, CDR2 YFSETQ. V gave up 0 bases and J gave up 7 bases, with 14 bases separating them. This CDR3 reads CASSLAGGSGEQYF. For the CDR3, the DNA is TGCGCCAGCAGCTTGGCCGGCGGTTCGGGTGAGCAGTACTTC. The full variable domain, its missing parts supplied by reference TRBV5-1 and TRBJ2-7, is KAGVTQTPRYLIKTRGQQVTLSCSPISGHRSVSWYQQTPGQGLQFLFEYFSETQRNKGNFPGRFSGRQFSNSRSEMNVSTLELGDSALYLCASSLAGGSGEQYFGPGTRLTVT.

This chain joins TRBV5-4 and TRBJ2-1, with a weak D call TRBD1 (6 bases). Germline CDR1 SGHNT, CDR2 YYREEE (reference sequence). V shed 4 bases and J shed 5 bases, with 10 bases lying between them. The CDR3 has 13 amino acids. This CDR3 is CASSLRGHNEQFF. CDR3 coding DNA: TGTGCCAGCAGCCTCAGGGGCCACAATGAGCAGTTCTTC.

The gene calls are TRBV28 and TRBJ1-1, with D maybe TRBD1 (6 bases). Germline CDR1 reads MDHEN; CDR2 reads SYDVKM. The CDR3 consists of 11 residues. V lost 6 bases to trimming and J lost 11 bases, with 13 bases between them. The DNA for the CDR3 is TGTGCCAGCAGGGTGACAGGTCGGGCTTTCTTT. It yields the protein CASRVTGRAFF.

V and J are TRBV5-6 and TRBJ1-5; 7 nucleotides line up with TRBD1. The V and J ends lost 4 bases and 5 bases, in that order; junction bases with no gene match: 6. The CDR3 is 14 residues long. Germline V gives CDR1 SGHDT, CDR2 YYEEEE. CDR3 nucleotides: TGTGCCAGCAGCGGGAGGACAGGCCATCAGCCCCAGCATTTT. It codes for CASSGRTGHQPQHF.

The rearrangement links TRBV27 to TRBJ1-5; TRBD1 agrees at 8 bases. V trimming: 5 bases; J trimming: 3 bases; junction bases outside the gene matches: 6. The germline gives CDR1 MNHEY, CDR2 SMNVEV (reference sequence). The CDR3 contains 15 residues. The CDR3 is CASSPTGAANQPQHF. The CDR3 DNA reads TGTGCCAGCAGTCCGACAGGGGCCGCCAATCAGCCCCAGCATTTT.

The genes are TRBV27 and TRBJ2-1; TRBD2 matches at 8 bases. V was pared by 6 bases and J by 10 bases, with 8 bases of the junction left unmatched. Germline V gives CDR1 MNHEY, CDR2 SMNVEV (reference sequence). This CDR3 has 13 residues. This chain's CDR3 is CASSPREGSEQFF. The CDR3 DNA reads TGTGCCAGCAGCCCCCGGGAGGGGAGCGAGCAGTTCTTC.

The chain employs TRBV4-1 and TRBJ2-5, with a possible D match to TRBD2 (6 bases). Trimming removed 3 bases from V and 5 bases from J, with 13 bases in between. Germline CDR1 is MGHRA and CDR2 is YSYEKL. This CDR3 has 14 residues. The CDR3 DNA reads as TGCGCCAGCAGCCACGGGGGAAGTTGGGAGACCCAGTACTTC. It codes for CASSHGGSWETQYF.